The 20 T cell receptor beta chains reported below all come from one sample, sequenced in a study of cytomegalovirus exposure and HLA in healthy donors. The PCR was carried out with 60 Vbeta primers and 13 Jbeta primers. TCRdb keeps only in-frame clones here, not all; method: immunoSEQ multiplex PCR. The data contain around 140,000 clones, more than 70% of them singletons. Sequencing was carried out using PBMCs. The source of these receptors is a middle-aged man in good health and CMV-seronegative.

The chain combines TRBV5-1 with TRBJ2-1, with TRBD2 as a possible D gene (6 bases). V lost 5 bases, J lost 0 bases, and 18 bases lay in between. This CDR3 has 17 residues. The germline CDR1 and CDR2 sequences are SGHRS and YFSETQ. CDR3 bases: TGCGCCAGCAGTCTTACCGCGGGGCCGGGCTCCTACAATGAGCAGTTCTTC. Translating gives CASSLTAGPGSYNEQFF.

This clone was observed a single time. The J gene is TRBJ1-4, the V gene TRBV11-3; possible D gene TRBD1, 5 bases. V gave up 5 bases and J gave up 4 bases, with 17 bases separating them. CDR3 length: 16 residues. Germline V gene lookup returns CDR1 SGHNT and CDR2 YENEEA. The chain's CDR3 is CASSLPGGVGNEKLFF. Here the CDR3 DNA reads TGTGCCAGCAGCCTACCCGGAGGGGTGGGTAATGAAAAACTGTTTTTT.

In the case of this clone: This specimen includes other DNA sequences encoding the same CDR3. The chain uses TRBV27 and TRBJ1-1, with 8 bases aligning to TRBD1. Germline CDR1 reads MNHEY; CDR2 reads SMNVEV (reference sequence). The CDR3 totals 16 residues. Trimming at V came to 3 bases and at J to 5 bases, leaving 11 bases not matched to a gene. The CDR3 DNA sequence: TGTGCCAGCAGTTTCGGACAGGGTAGGATGGGGACTGAAGCTTTCTTT. Translated, it gives CASSFGQGRMGTEAFF.

The V call is TRBV2, the J call TRBJ2-1, with D maybe TRBD1 (6 bases). The CDR3 totals 12 residues. Trimming removed 10 bases from V and 5 bases from J, with 12 bases in between. Germline V gives CDR1 SNHLY, CDR2 FYNNEI. CDR3 residues: CATGQRNNEQFF. CDR3 nucleotide sequence: TGTGCCACAGGACAGAGGAACAATGAGCAGTTCTTC.

The chain links TRBV9 to TRBJ2-7; 8 nucleotides align to TRBD2. This CDR3 comprises 14 residues. Germline V gene sequence: CDR1 SGDLS, CDR2 YYNGEE. Unmatched junction bases numbered 4, after V lost 1 base and J lost 4 bases. The DNA for the CDR3 is TGTGCCAGCAGCGTACGGGAGGGCCTTTACGAGCAGTACTTC. Its protein product is CASSVREGLYEQYF.

The chain employs TRBV2 and TRBJ2-2; weak D call: TRBD1 (6 bases). V was trimmed by 6 bases and J by 7 bases, leaving 9 bases between them. There are 12 residues in the CDR3. Germline lookup yields CDR1 SNHLY and CDR2 FYNNEI. Written as DNA, the CDR3 is TGTGCCAGCAGGGGGGCCGACGGGGAGCTGTTTTTT. It encodes CASRGADGELFF.

The chain recombines TRBV27 with TRBJ1-5, with TRBD1 matching over 7 bases. This CDR3 has 16 amino acids. J was trimmed by 3 bases and V by 5 bases; bases with no gene match: 10. CDR1 and CDR2 from the germline V gene are MNHEY and SMNVEV (reference sequence). CDR3 coding DNA: TGTGCCAGCAGTCTTTCTTCGCAGGGGGTCAATCAGCCCCAGCATTTT. The encoded protein is CASSLSSQGVNQPQHF.

This sequence joins TRBV18 and TRBJ1-5; 7 bases are shared with TRBD1. Germline V gene sequence: CDR1 KGHSH, CDR2 LQKENI. The V segment lost 5 bases and the J segment 5 bases; nucleotides outside the gene matches: 6. The CDR3 contains 14 residues. The CDR3 DNA reads as TGTGCCAGCTCAACCCGGGACAGTTATCAGCCCCAGCATTTT. Residues: CASSTRDSYQPQHF.

V usage is TRBV5-4 and J usage is TRBJ2-5, with 13 bases that match TRBD2. Germline CDR1 is SGHNT and CDR2 is YYREEE (reference sequence). V dropped 4 bases and J dropped 5; count of bases not matched to a gene: 8. The CDR3 has 16 residues. The CDR3 region has the DNA TGTGCCAGCAGCACCCGGACTAGCGGGGGTACCGAGACCCAGTACTTC. Translated, it gives CASSTRTSGGTETQYF.

The chain joins TRBV11-2 to TRBJ2-7, with D possibly TRBD2 on 6 matching bases. Trimming removed 8 bases at V and 2 bases at J, with 19 bases between. The CDR3 covers 15 residues. The germline CDR1 and CDR2 sequences are SGHAT and FQNNGV. CDR3: CASGLTRDGPYEQYF. CDR3 bases: TGTGCCAGCGGACTAACTAGGGACGGCCCCTACGAGCAGTACTTC.

The rearrangement uses TRBV7-4 and TRBJ2-5; the D gene is possibly TRBD1 (6 bases). V lost 4 bases to trimming and J lost 2 bases, with 11 bases between them. Germline-derived CDR1 and CDR2 are SGHVT and SQSDAQ. There are 14 residues in the CDR3. For the CDR3, the DNA is TGTGCCAGCAGCTCCCCGGACAGTCAAGAGACCCAGTACTTC. Its protein is CASSSPDSQETQYF.

The V gene is TRBV5-1, the J gene TRBJ1-4; D remains unclear. CDR1 and CDR2 from the germline V gene are SGHRS and YFSETQ. The CDR3 covers 15 residues. The V end lost 7 bases, the J end lost 0 bases, and 13 bases lay between the germline ends. The CDR3 reads CASSEGPSTNEKLFF. CDR3 in DNA: TGCGCCAGCTCAGAGGGCCCTTCAACTAATGAAAAACTGTTTTTT.

This chain's CDR3 is CASSVSGTSTDTQYF. CDR3 nucleotide sequence: TGTGCCAGCAGCGTGAGCGGGACGAGCACAGATACGCAGTATTTT. The chain links TRBV9 to TRBJ2-3, with TRBD2 matching over 7 bases. The trim removed 2 bases at V and 0 bases at J, leaving 3 bases unmatched. The CDR3 is made up of 15 amino acids. CDR1 and CDR2 from the germline V gene are SGDLS and YYNGEE. The full variable domain, its missing parts supplied by reference TRBV9 and TRBJ2-3, is DSGVTQTPKHLITATGQRVTLRCSPRSGDLSVYWYQQSLDQGLQFLIQYYNGEERAKGNILERFSAQQFPDLHSELNLSSLELGDSALYFCASSVSGTSTDTQYFGPGTRLTVL.

This clone was seen a handful of times. J is TRBJ1-4 and V is TRBV5-1; 7 nucleotides line up with TRBD1. Per the germline V gene, CDR1 is SGHRS and CDR2 is YFSETQ. V lost 3 bases and J lost 0; bases outside the gene matches: 8. The CDR3 covers 17 residues. CDR3 sequence: CASSSGQINPTNEKLFF. The CDR3, as DNA: TGCGCCAGCAGCTCGGGACAGATAAATCCAACTAATGAAAAACTGTTTTTT.

This clone was observed a few times. This sequence joins TRBV9 and TRBJ1-1; a possible D gene is TRBD1 (5 bases). The ends were cut back, 0 bases at V and 2 bases at J, with 14 bases in the middle. The CDR3 length is 16 residues. Germline lookup yields CDR1 SGDLS and CDR2 YYNGEE. DNA of the CDR3: TGTGCCAGCAGCGTAGTAGGACATATAAGTAACACTGAAGCTTTCTTT. Translated: CASSVVGHISNTEAFF.

The chain is built from TRBV7-2 and TRBJ2-2, with 14 bases aligning to TRBD2. Germline CDR1 reads SGHTA; CDR2 reads FQGNSA. Germline trimming cut 4 bases from V and 1 base from J; bases unmatched to any gene: 8. The CDR3 runs 19 residues. The CDR3 loop is CASSSRLAGGPWNTGELFF. DNA of the CDR3: TGTGCCAGCAGCTCGCGACTAGCGGGGGGGCCATGGAACACCGGGGAGCTGTTTTTT.

This clone was seen just once. This chain joins TRBV9 and TRBJ2-3; D may be TRBD2 (5 bases). CDR3 size: 14 residues. Trimming shortened V by 4 bases and J by 2 bases, and 11 bases separated the two germline ends. Germline V gives CDR1 SGDLS, CDR2 YYNGEE. CDR3 region: CASSPQRSTDTQYF. DNA for the CDR3: TGTGCCAGCAGCCCCCAGCGGTCCACAGATACGCAGTATTTT.

The V gene is TRBV7-2, the J gene TRBJ2-1; 10 nucleotides align to TRBD1. The V gene end was trimmed by 5 bases and the J gene end by 8 bases; junction bases not matched to a gene: 15. The CDR3 is 17 residues long. Germline V lookup: CDR1 SGHTA, CDR2 FQGNSA. The CDR3 region has the DNA TGTGCCAGCAGCCACCCGACAGGGGGCTCCTTGAGGGATGAGCAGTTCTTC. Residues: CASSHPTGGSLRDEQFF.

CDR3 DNA: TGTGCCAGCTTCACCGGGGTCTACAACTATGGCTACACCTTC. Translating it yields CASFTGVYNYGYTF. The chain carries TRBV28 and TRBJ1-2; the D is unclear. V lost 8 bases and J 2 bases, leaving 15 bases between the germline ends. Germline-derived CDR1 and CDR2 are MDHEN and SYDVKM. The CDR3 spans 14 residues.

About this clone: The junction departs from the called germline gene at one end, perhaps through a read error. The rearrangement joins TRBV5-1 to TRBJ2-3; 11 bases are shared with TRBD2. The V gene's germline CDR1 is SGHRS and CDR2 YFSETQ. The CDR3 sequence is 15 residues long. The CDR3 nucleotides are TGCGCCAGCAGATTGGCACTAGCGGGGGTAGATACGCAGTATTTT. Amino acids: CASRLALAGVDTQYF.